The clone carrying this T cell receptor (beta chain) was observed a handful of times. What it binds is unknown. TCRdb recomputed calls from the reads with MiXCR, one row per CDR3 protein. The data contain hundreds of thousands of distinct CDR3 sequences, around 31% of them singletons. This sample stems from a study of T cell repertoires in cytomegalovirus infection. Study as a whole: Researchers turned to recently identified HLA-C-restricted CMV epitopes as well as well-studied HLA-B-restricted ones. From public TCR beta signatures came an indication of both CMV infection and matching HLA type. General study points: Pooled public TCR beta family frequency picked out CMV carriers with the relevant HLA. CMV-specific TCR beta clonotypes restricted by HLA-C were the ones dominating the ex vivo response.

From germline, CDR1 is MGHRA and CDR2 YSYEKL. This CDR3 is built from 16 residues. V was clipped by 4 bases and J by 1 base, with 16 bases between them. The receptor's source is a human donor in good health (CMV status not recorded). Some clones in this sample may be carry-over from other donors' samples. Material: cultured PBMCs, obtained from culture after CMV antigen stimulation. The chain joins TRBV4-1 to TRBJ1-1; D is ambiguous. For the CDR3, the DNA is TGCGCCAGCAGCCGCCTGCTAGCGGTGGAGAACACTGAAGCTTTCTTT. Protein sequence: CASSRLLAVENTEAFF.